The 21 T cell receptor beta chains below were found in one sample sequenced in a study of OX40 agonist ivuxolimab in advanced cancers. Assay used: immunoSEQ multiplex PCR; TCRdb lists only in-frame clones, some missing. Among about 31,000 clones listed, roughly nine tenths were seen once. This sample comprised CD4+ or CD8+ T cells sorted from blood, obtained in a trial of the OX40 agonist ivuxolimab. The origin of the receptors is an adult with an advanced solid tumor such as melanoma, head and neck, liver or kidney cancer.

The rearrangement uses TRBV6-5 and TRBJ1-1; D unclear. Germline CDR1 is MNHEY and CDR2 is SVGAGI. The germline V and J ends were trimmed by 2 bases and 1 base, with 5 bases remaining between them. This CDR3 contains 13 residues. The CDR3 DNA reads TGTGCCAGCAGTTACGCCAGGAACACTGAAGCTTTCTTT. Translating it yields CASSYARNTEAFF.

This clone was observed a handful of times. V and J are TRBV7-6 and TRBJ2-3, with D perhaps TRBD1 (5 bases). The V gene's germline CDR1 is SGHVS and CDR2 FNYEAQ. Trimming shortened V by 5 bases and J by 1 base, and 16 bases separated the two germline ends. CDR3 length: 16 residues. CDR3 in DNA: TGTGCCAGCAGCGAAGGACACTCGACGCGCACAGATACGCAGTATTTT. Its protein product is CASSEGHSTRTDTQYF.

The table lists this clone with a count of one. CDR3 residues: CASSIGPGIEQYF. The CDR3 region has the DNA TGTGCCAGTAGTATAGGTCCGGGTATCGAGCAGTACTTC. The V call is TRBV19, the J call TRBJ2-7; no reliable D call. CDR3 length: 13 amino acids. Germline CDR1 is LNHDA and CDR2 is SQIVND (reference sequence). The germline V and J ends were trimmed by 1 base and 6 bases, with 10 bases remaining between them.

V and J are TRBV19 and TRBJ2-7; 11 nucleotides match TRBD2. CDR3 length: 15 residues. The germline gives CDR1 LNHDA, CDR2 SQIVND (reference sequence). Trimming at V came to 6 bases and at J to 3 bases, leaving 7 bases not matched to a gene. In nucleotides, the CDR3 is TGTGCCAGTAGCAAAACGACTAGCGGGAACTACGAGCAGTACTTC. Encoded protein: CASSKTTSGNYEQYF.

This chain links TRBV5-1 with TRBJ2-7; 7 bases agree with TRBD1. The germline CDR1 and CDR2 sequences are SGHRS and YFSETQ. The CDR3 length is 15 residues. V was pared by 4 bases and J by 3 bases, with 10 bases of the junction left unmatched. For the CDR3, the DNA is TGCGCCAGCAGCCCAAGGGGGCAGGAGATCTACGAGCAGTACTTC. Translation gives CASSPRGQEIYEQYF.

This clone has only a few counts. The chain is built from TRBV18 and TRBJ2-3, with D perhaps matching TRBD1 (6 bases). Germline assignment: CDR1 KGHSH and CDR2 LQKENI. The CDR3 is made up of 15 amino acids. V lost 3 bases and J lost 2, with 12 bases in between. The chain's CDR3 is CASSPWTEHTDTQYF. The DNA of the CDR3 is TGTGCCAGCTCACCCTGGACAGAGCACACAGATACGCAGTATTTT. Variable domain in full (rest from reference TRBV18 and TRBJ2-3): NAGVMQNPRHLVRRRGQEARLRCSPMKGHSHVYWYRQLPEEGLKFMVYLQKENIIDESGMPKERFSAEFPKEGPSILRIQQVVRGDSAAYFCASSPWTEHTDTQYFGPGTRLTVL.

About this clone: The same CDR3 can be traced to other DNA sequences in this sample. The V gene is TRBV28, the J gene TRBJ2-5, with D unresolved. V lost 3 bases, J lost 4 bases, and 3 bases lay in between. CDR1 is MDHEN and CDR2 is SYDVKM in the germline V gene. This CDR3 has 11 residues. CDR3 sequence (DNA): TGTGCCAGCAGTTTGGGAGAGACCCAGTACTTC. Amino acids: CASSLGETQYF. The full variable domain, its missing parts supplied by reference TRBV28 and TRBJ2-5, is DVKVTQSSRYLVKRTGEKVFLECVQDMDHENMFWYRQDPGLGLRLIYFSYDVKMKEKGDIPEGYSVSREKKERFSLILESASTNQTSMYLCASSLGETQYFGPGTRLLVL.

The chain joins TRBV28 to TRBJ2-7; 8 bases line up with TRBD1. The V gene's germline CDR1 is MDHEN and CDR2 SYDVKM. CDR3 size: 14 residues. With 5 bases clipped from V and 5 bases from J, the junction kept 8 bases outside the gene matches. CDR3 nucleotides: TGTGCCAGCAGTGCCGACAGGGGCAGCGACGAGCAGTACTTC. Translation: CASSADRGSDEQYF. Together with reference TRBV28 and TRBJ2-7, the CDR3 gives the full variable domain: DVKVTQSSRYLVKRTGEKVFLECVQDMDHENMFWYRQDPGLGLRLIYFSYDVKMKEKGDIPEGYSVSREKKERFSLILESASTNQTSMYLCASSADRGSDEQYFGPGTRLTVT.

The rearrangement uses TRBV7-8 and TRBJ1-2; 12 positions match TRBD1. Germline-derived CDR1 and CDR2 are SGHVS and FQNEAQ. V shed 10 bases and J 8 bases; nucleotides not matched to a gene: 8. CDR3 length equals 13 residues. The CDR3 protein is CATTGTGGRGYTF. In DNA, the CDR3 is TGTGCCACTACCGGGACAGGGGGCAGGGGCTACACCTTC.

In this sample, this clone turned up many times. CDR3 bases: TGTGCCAGCAGTTTCAGCCACAGGGAGGGGTCCTACGAGCAGTACTTC. Its protein product is CASSFSHREGSYEQYF. V gene TRBV28 combines with J gene TRBJ2-7, with D possibly being TRBD2 (7 bases). Germline V CDR1 and CDR2: MDHEN, SYDVKM. The V end was cut by 3 bases, the J end by 1 base, with 16 bases between. The CDR3 loop spans 16 amino acids.

This clone was seen a single time. The gene calls are TRBV9 and TRBJ2-6; 9 nucleotides match TRBD2. Germline loops: CDR1 SGDLS, CDR2 YYNGEE. Unmatched junction bases numbered 15, after V lost 4 bases and J lost 4 bases. CDR3 length: 19 residues. The CDR3 sequence: CASSSHPGKREVGANVLTF. Here the CDR3 DNA reads TGTGCCAGCAGCTCCCACCCTGGCAAGCGGGAGGTCGGGGCCAACGTCCTGACTTTC.

This chain connects TRBV2 to TRBJ2-7; D may be TRBD1 (6 bases). Germline V gene data show CDR1 as SNHLY and CDR2 as FYNNEI. V lost 3 bases, J lost 5 bases, and 11 bases lay in between. The CDR3 runs to 13 residues. CDR3 amino acids: CASSEGAGDEQYF. The CDR3 DNA sequence: TGTGCCAGCAGTGAGGGGGCAGGGGACGAGCAGTACTTC.

V is TRBV5-1 and J is TRBJ2-3; 8 positions agree with TRBD1. Germline-derived CDR1 and CDR2 are SGHRS and YFSETQ. With 3 bases clipped from V and 2 bases from J, the junction kept 5 bases outside the gene matches. This CDR3 region has 15 residues. Here the CDR3 DNA reads TGCGCCAGCAGCTCTGGGACAGGACTCACAGATACGCAGTATTTT. Its protein product is CASSSGTGLTDTQYF.

The gene calls are TRBV9 and TRBJ2-3; D is possibly TRBD2 (6 bases). Looked up from germline, CDR1 is SGDLS and CDR2 is YYNGEE. V lost 0 bases, J lost 4 bases, and 9 bases lay in between. The CDR3 sequence is 14 residues long. The CDR3 is CASSVGGDADTQYF. The CDR3 nucleotides read TGTGCCAGCAGCGTAGGGGGGGACGCAGATACGCAGTATTTT.

The chain uses TRBV13 and TRBJ2-1, with a tentative D call TRBD1 (6 bases). Per the germline V gene, CDR1 is PRHDT and CDR2 is FYEKMQ (reference sequence). The CDR3 is made up of 16 amino acids. Trimming removed 4 bases at V and 0 bases at J, with 13 bases between. CDR3 amino acids: CASSSRGTTSYNEQFF. The CDR3 DNA follows: TGTGCCAGCAGCTCGAGGGGGACCACCTCCTACAATGAGCAGTTCTTC.

The chain uses TRBV7-2 and TRBJ2-1; D is unclear. The CDR3 length is 17 residues. V shed 7 bases and J shed 6 bases, with 25 bases lying between them. CDR1 SGHTA and CDR2 FQGNSA come from the germline V gene. CDR3 in amino acids: CASTSRKELNPFNEQFF. As DNA, the CDR3 is TGTGCCAGCACCTCACGAAAGGAACTTAATCCCTTCAATGAGCAGTTCTTC.

The CDR3 protein is CASSQEGTPYEQYF. CDR3 coding DNA: TGTGCCAGCAGCCAAGAGGGAACTCCCTACGAGCAGTACTTC. This sequence joins TRBV4-2 and TRBJ2-5; D unclear. The end of the DNA aligns better with TRBJ2-7, so the J call may be wrong. In germline, CDR1 is LGHNA, CDR2 YNFKEQ. The CDR3 totals 14 residues.

This chain connects TRBV11-3 to TRBJ1-5; D is undetermined. V was shortened by 3 bases and J by 3 bases, with 0 bases between the two germline ends. This CDR3 is built from 11 residues. Germline V gene lookup returns CDR1 SGHNT and CDR2 YENEEA. CDR3 residues: CASSFNQPQHF. The CDR3 DNA follows: TGTGCCAGCAGCTTCAATCAGCCCCAGCATTTT.

The gene calls are TRBV27 and TRBJ1-2; unclear D gene. Germline assignment: CDR1 MNHEY and CDR2 SMNVEV (reference sequence). This CDR3 contains 14 residues. V shed 5 bases and J shed 4 bases, with 14 bases lying between them. This chain's CDR3 is CASSGSSLSYGYTF. The CDR3 DNA sequence: TGTGCCAGCAGTGGCTCGAGCCTGTCCTATGGCTACACCTTC.

CDR3 bases: TGTGCCAGTAGTATAGACTGGACAGGGAATGGCTACACCTTC. Translating it yields CASSIDWTGNGYTF. V and J are TRBV19 and TRBJ1-2; 8 nucleotides match TRBD1. The V gene end was trimmed by 0 bases and the J gene end by 6 bases; junction bases not matched to a gene: 3. This CDR3 contains 14 residues. CDR1 and CDR2 (germline): LNHDA, SQIVND (reference sequence). Full variable domain (rest looked up from reference TRBV19 and TRBJ1-2): DGGITQSPKYLFRKEGQNVTLSCEQNLNHDAMYWYRQDPGQGLRLIYYSQIVNDFQKGDIAEGYSVSREKKESFPLTVTSAQKNPTAFYLCASSIDWTGNGYTFGSGTRLTVV.

A note on this clone: Given a much more abundant clone one base away, this may be a read error. Here the CDR3 DNA reads TGTGCCAGCAGCGCAGCGAACACCGGGGAGCTGTTTTTT. Translating it yields CASSAANTGELFF. The chain combines TRBV7-9 with TRBJ2-2; no definite D call. V was cut by 5 bases and J by 0 bases, with 4 bases left in between. This CDR3 region has 13 residues. The germline V gene has CDR1 SEHNR and CDR2 FQNEAQ (reference sequence).